Only a few counts were recorded for the clone carrying this T cell receptor (beta chain). Antigen: not known. The data originate from a study of T cell repertoires in cytomegalovirus infection. Study context: Indications of both CMV infection and matching HLA type were provided by public TCR beta signatures. Findings and limits, study-wide: HLA-C-restricted CMV-specific TCR beta clonotypes were dominant in the ex vivo response. Cumulative frequency of public TCR beta families picked out carriers of CMV plus the relevant HLA.

TCRdb recomputed calls from the reads with MiXCR, one row per CDR3 protein. This sample has roughly 300,000 distinct CDR3 sequences, with about a quarter found just once. The CDR3 loop spans 12 amino acids. CDR1 and CDR2 from the germline V gene are MGHRA and YSYEKL. V lost 6 bases and J 7 bases, leaving 11 bases between the germline ends. The chain couples TRBV4-1 to TRBJ2-3, with D unresolved. The receptor was derived from a human donor in good health (CMV status not recorded). Some clones in this sample may be carry-over from other donors' samples. The sequenced material came from PBMCs. CDR3 protein: CASSGDANTQYF. CDR3 nucleotide sequence: TGCGCCAGCAGTGGCGACGCAAATACGCAGTATTTT.